This T cell receptor (beta chain) was captured by sequencing in a study of blood T cell repertoires in COVID-19 (dated by TCRdb to the early 2020s). Regarding the complete study: Samples covering the acute and convalescent phases of COVID-19 were provided by collaborators in the United States, Italy and Spain. Where available, HLA class I and class II types were obtained from metadata supplied by the sample provider rather than from assay-based typing. The repertoires were released in a freely available public database meant as a resource for research on the immune response to SARS-CoV-2. Samples came from the ongoing ImmuneRACE study (first 160 participants) plus 1,254 subjects from 6 global collaborators. Sample metadata almost always included a de-identified subject ID, COVID-19 status, age in years and sex. The prospective study material was composed of cDNA or gDNA derived from T cells, B-cell-depleted T cells, or PBMCs. The dataset comprised deeply sampled blood TCRbeta repertoires from subjects exposed to, actively infected with, or recovered from COVID-19.

Another Seattle source contributed samples from volunteer blood donors who had recovered from COVID-19. Whole blood was collected in K2EDTA tubes by collaborating institutions according to the institutions' own protocols. For TCRbeta analysis, collaborators shipped samples as frozen whole blood, isolated PBMCs, or DNA extracted from either of those sample types. TCRbeta CDR3 regions were amplified from genomic DNA using the immunoSEQ Assay, a bias-controlled multiplex PCR. The authors' pipeline ran thus. Nucleated cell counts per sample were estimated from amplification of reference gene primers within the assay. To quantify the absolute abundance of each unique TCRbeta CDR3 rearrangement, sequence reads were collapsed and filtered. For each sample, productive Simpson clonality was calculated as the square root of Simpson's diversity index across productive rearrangements. What TCRdb holds here is the immuneACCESS table cut down to in-frame rearrangements. Part of the clones is not present; checked against another copy, under half of the missing clones reflect an unresolved V gene, and the others are unexplained. The DNA gave D and trimming, while V, J and clone size come from that table. The sample table holds 280,000 or so clones, of which roughly 86% were seen once. The leading ten clones occupy approximately 2.2% of the sample.

CDR1 SGHVS and CDR2 FQNEAQ were looked up in the germline V gene. The CDR3 goes from the cysteine to the phenylalanine over 16 residues. Of all the DNA, just the CDR3 is kept, 48 bases in frame from base 1. Clipping removes 7 bases from V and 1 base from J, with 9 as the unmatched junction base count. Overall results and qualifications from the work: How much clinical and demographic metadata was included differed by source and by participant, and the metadata was provided uncurated.

A few counts support this clone. Which antigen it targets is not known. Qualities for individual bases were not recorded, and no much larger clone is one base off. Sequencing was done on a sample of peripheral blood. The V and J genes are TRBV7-8 and TRBJ2-7; 11 of the junction bases match TRBD2. The TCR sequence derives from a woman aged 25 to 45 who had recovered from COVID-19. The CDR3 protein: CASTKTGTSGSYEQYF. In nucleotide form, the sequence is TGTGCCAGCACTAAAACCGGGACTAGCGGTTCCTACGAGCAGTACTTC. The variable domain in full, with residues beyond the CDR3 obtained from the reference TRBV7-8 and TRBJ2-7 genes, is GAGVSQSPRYKVAKRGQDVALRCDPISGHVSLFWYQQALGQGPEFLTYFQNEAQLDKSGLPSDRFFAERPEGSVSTLKIQRTQQEDSAVYLCASTKTGTSGSYEQYFGPGTRLTVT.